This record looks at one T cell receptor (beta chain) sequence and its context. What it binds is not known. Researchers ran the PCR with 60 Vbeta and 13 Jbeta primers. Profiling relied on immunoSEQ multiplex PCR, and the TCRdb table lists in-frame clones only, not all of them. This table holds 150,000 to 200,000 clones, 82% found once. This entry belongs to a study of cytomegalovirus exposure and HLA in healthy donors. Whole-study results and caveats: Excluded were some V segments that proved indistinguishable, including TRBV6-2 and TRBV6-3. As a later analysis showed, a missense DCLRE1C variant was linked to trimming of TCR beta V- and J-genes. It was reported in a later analysis that an Asian-associated ancestry cluster showed fewer N-insertions than the roughly 710-donor mean. For most TCR beta V segments, an earlier analysis put the productive rate at about 87% or about 30% of the time.

Germline assignment: CDR1 MNHEY and CDR2 SMNVEV (reference sequence). This CDR3 has 14 amino acids. V was pared by 4 bases and J by 6 bases, with 5 bases of the junction left unmatched. The chain is built from TRBV27 and TRBJ2-1; 8 nucleotides align to TRBD2. What was sequenced was PBMCs. This receptor was identified in a man between 35 and 55 years old in good health and CMV-seronegative. The CDR3 DNA reads TGTGCCAGCAGTTCCCATGGACTAGCCAATGAGCAGTTCTTC. Encoded protein: CASSSHGLANEQFF.